These 9 T cell receptor beta chains share one sample of origin, sequenced in a study of blood T cell repertoires in COVID-19. Some clones are missing from TCRdb's copy, which holds only in-frame ones; the method was immunoSEQ multiplex PCR. The sample has more than 100,000 clones, around 90% seen once. The sequencing sample was made of peripheral blood. All receptors come from a woman in her forties or fifties with active or convalescent COVID-19.

In DNA, the CDR3 is TGTGCCAGCAGCTTCGGGGGAGCGAGCACCGGGGAGCTGTTTTTT. Translation: CASSFGGASTGELFF. The J gene is TRBJ2-2, the V gene TRBV7-3; tentative D call: TRBD2 (6 bases). Trimming removed 3 bases from V and 4 bases from J, with 12 bases in between. The germline V gene has CDR1 SGHTA and CDR2 FQGTGA. This CDR3 contains 15 residues.

V and J are TRBV27 and TRBJ2-2; TRBD2 agrees at 9 bases. Germline-derived CDR1 and CDR2 are MNHEY and SMNVEV (reference sequence). V shed 7 bases, J shed 0 bases, and the junction held 3 bases outside the gene matches. The CDR3 spans 15 residues. Here the CDR3 DNA reads TGTGCCAGCACCCGACTAGCGGCGAACACCGGGGAGCTGTTTTTT. This sequence encodes CASTRLAANTGELFF.

This clone was seen more than once but under ten times. This chain joins TRBV7-2 and TRBJ2-7, with a weak D call TRBD2 (6 bases). CDR3 length equals 14 residues. CDR1 SGHTA and CDR2 FQGNSA come from the germline V gene. V shed 2 bases and J shed 0 bases, with 8 bases lying between them. The CDR3 protein is CASSLTGASYEQYF. CDR3 nucleotides: TGTGCCAGCAGCTTAACGGGAGCCTCCTACGAGCAGTACTTC.

The chain couples TRBV27 to TRBJ1-2; TRBD1 agrees at 8 bases. Trimming cost V 0 bases and J 4 bases; bases outside gene matches: 1. The CDR3 is made up of 14 amino acids. Germline CDR1 is MNHEY and CDR2 is SMNVEV (reference sequence). The CDR3 sequence is CASSLSGTGYGYTF. CDR3 bases: TGTGCCAGCAGTTTATCGGGGACAGGCTATGGCTACACCTTC.

This sequence joins TRBV20-1 and TRBJ1-5; the match to TRBD1 covers 11 bases. V dropped 3 bases and J dropped 7; count of bases not matched to a gene: 5. The CDR3 is made up of 14 amino acids. Germline CDR1 DFQATT, CDR2 SNEGSKA (reference sequence). The CDR3 DNA sequence: TGCAGTGCTAGTCCAGGGACAGGGGGGCAGCCCCAGCATTTT. Translation gives CSASPGTGGQPQHF.

The chain has TRBV25-1 and TRBJ1-1; TRBD1 aligns across 7 bases. CDR1 is MGHDK and CDR2 is SYGVNS in the germline V gene. This CDR3 has 14 residues. V lost 6 bases to trimming and J lost 0 bases; unmatched junction nucleotides: 4. DNA of the CDR3: TGTGCCAGCAGGCAGACAGGGCTGAACACTGAAGCTTTCTTT. Protein product: CASRQTGLNTEAFF.

The V and J genes are TRBV11-2 and TRBJ2-5, with D possibly TRBD2 on 5 matching bases. Trimming left V 3 bases short and J 4 bases short, with 9 bases between. Per germline, CDR1 SGHAT and CDR2 FQNNGV. The CDR3 covers 13 residues. In DNA, the CDR3 is TGTGCCAGCAGCTTGGACTCTGGAGAGACCCAGTACTTC. Residues: CASSLDSGETQYF.

The chain is built from TRBV20-1 and TRBJ2-7; a weak D match, TRBD1 (6 bases). The V and J ends lost 5 bases and 6 bases respectively, with 11 bases between them. The CDR3 consists of 11 residues. Germline values: CDR1 DFQATT, CDR2 SNEGSKA (reference sequence). The CDR3 DNA is TGCAGTGCTCTCGGACAGTCCGAGCAGTACTTC. Protein product: CSALGQSEQYF.

This rearrangement joins TRBV7-6 to TRBJ2-7; TRBD1 matches 9 bases. Per the germline V gene, CDR1 is SGHVS and CDR2 is FNYEAQ. J was trimmed by 3 bases and V by 5 bases; bases with no gene match: 8. The CDR3 has 15 amino acids. The CDR3 reads CASSPGTGPDYEQYF. For the CDR3, the DNA is TGTGCCAGCAGCCCCGGGACAGGGCCAGACTACGAGCAGTACTTC.